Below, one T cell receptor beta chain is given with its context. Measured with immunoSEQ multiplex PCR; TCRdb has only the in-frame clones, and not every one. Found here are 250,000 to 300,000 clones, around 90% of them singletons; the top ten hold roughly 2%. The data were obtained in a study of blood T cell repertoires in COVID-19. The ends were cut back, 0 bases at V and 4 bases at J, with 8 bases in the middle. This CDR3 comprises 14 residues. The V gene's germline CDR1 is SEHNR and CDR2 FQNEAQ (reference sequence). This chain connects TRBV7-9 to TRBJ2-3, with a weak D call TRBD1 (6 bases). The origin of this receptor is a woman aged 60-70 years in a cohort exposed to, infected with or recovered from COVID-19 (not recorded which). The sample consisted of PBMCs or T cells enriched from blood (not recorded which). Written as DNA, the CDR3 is TGTGCCAGCAGCTTAGCGGACAGCTCAGATACGCAGTATTTT. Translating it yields CASSLADSSDTQYF.